This T cell receptor beta chain was sequenced during a study of shared clonotypes between healthy human individuals. The study's findings and limits: The sampled material consisted only of blood, and tissue repertoires are likely to differ.

Germline V CDR1 and CDR2: MGHRA, YSYEKL. Trimming took 4 bases from V and 6 from J; bases not matched to a gene: 10. This CDR3 contains 15 residues. Worth noting for this clone: The antigen is not known.

The protocol was immunoSEQ multiplex PCR, while the TCRdb copy is restricted to in-frame clones and leaves out a portion. Counted here are about 2 million clones, 85% to 95% occurring once; the ten biggest clones make up around 1.2%. CD45RO-negative, CCR7-positively selected cells formed the naive CD8 fraction, excluding terminally differentiated effector memory CD45RA+ cells. Donors, healthy HIV-negative adults, lacked recent acute infections or vaccinations. The origin of this receptor is a man younger than 35 in good health. The sequencing sample was made of naive CD8+ T cells sorted from blood. This chain joins TRBV4-1 and TRBJ2-3; 7 bases are shared with TRBD1. The CDR3 reads CASSLRTGPADTQYF. As DNA, the CDR3 is TGCGCCAGCAGCCTGAGGACAGGTCCGGCGGATACGCAGTATTTT.